A selection of T cell receptor beta chains follows, all from one sample in a study of Ad26.COV2.S vaccination and SARS-CoV-2 variants. Libraries were prepared by immunoSEQ multiplex PCR; TCRdb keeps only in-frame clonotypes and omits some of them. The table has about half a million clones, roughly nine tenths seen once. This material consisted of peripheral blood, taken in a trial of Ad26.COV2.S vaccine versus placebo. Receptors originate from a person aged 18-60 years who received the Ad26.COV2.S COVID-19 vaccine or a placebo. CDR3s include the opening cysteine and the closing phenylalanine or tryptophan. D genes are given only for firm matches. The size of a clone is reported for some rows only, either as once, few or many, or as a class for expanded clones.

j_call d_call v_call clone_size cdr3_aa cdr3_nt
TRBJ2-1 NA TRBV19 NA CATQRSDAYNEQFF TGTGCCACCCAAAGGTCCGATGCCTACAATGAGCAGTTCTTC
TRBJ1-2 NA TRBV29-1 once CSVEDRGDSNYGYTF TGCAGCGTTGAAGATCGGGGGGACTCTAACTATGGCTACACCTTC
TRBJ2-5 NA TRBV6-6 NA CASRRAQSETQYF TGTGCCAGCAGGCGGGCCCAATCAGAGACCCAGTACTTC
TRBJ1-6 TRBD1 TRBV4-1 NA CASSRTGDRITENSPLHF TGCGCCAGCAGCCGGACAGGGGACCGAATTACCGAAAATTCACCCCTCCACTTT
TRBJ2-2 NA TRBV24-1 once CATSDRAALTSGELFF TGTGCCACCAGTGACCGGGCAGCCTTGACGTCCGGGGAGCTGTTTTTT
TRBJ2-6 NA TRBV3-1/TRBV3-2 NA CASSQDNSGANVLTF TGTGCCAGCAGCCAAGATAACTCTGGGGCCAACGTCCTGACTTTC
TRBJ2-7 TRBD2 TRBV28 few CASSPTSGIHDEQYF TGTGCCAGCAGCCCTACTAGCGGGATACATGACGAGCAGTACTTC
TRBJ2-7 NA TRBV19 NA CASSMPGLASYEQYF TGTGCCAGTAGTATGCCGGGACTGGCATCCTACGAGCAGTACTTC
TRBJ2-1 NA TRBV6-5 NA CAIGRPLEQFF TGTGCCATTGGGCGACCTCTTGAGCAGTTCTTC
TRBJ1-1 NA TRBV7-9 few CASSLGQNTEAFF TGTGCCAGCAGCTTGGGACAGAACACTGAAGCTTTCTTT
TRBJ2-1 NA TRBV9 NA CASSLLRAVYEQFF TGTGCCAGCAGCCTACTTAGGGCCGTTTACGAGCAGTTCTTC